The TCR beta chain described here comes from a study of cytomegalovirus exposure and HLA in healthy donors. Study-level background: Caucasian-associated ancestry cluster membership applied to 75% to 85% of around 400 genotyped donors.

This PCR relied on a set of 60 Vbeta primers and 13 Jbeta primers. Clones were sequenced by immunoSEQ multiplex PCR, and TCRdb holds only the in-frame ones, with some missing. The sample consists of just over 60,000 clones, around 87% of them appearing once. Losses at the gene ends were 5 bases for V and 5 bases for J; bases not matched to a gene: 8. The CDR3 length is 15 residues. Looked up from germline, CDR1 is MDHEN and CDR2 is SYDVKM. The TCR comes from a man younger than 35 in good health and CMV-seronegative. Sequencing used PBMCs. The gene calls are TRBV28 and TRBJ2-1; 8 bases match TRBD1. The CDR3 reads CASSPRQGQNNEQFF. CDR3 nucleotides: TGTGCCAGCAGTCCTAGACAGGGGCAAAACAATGAGCAGTTCTTC.